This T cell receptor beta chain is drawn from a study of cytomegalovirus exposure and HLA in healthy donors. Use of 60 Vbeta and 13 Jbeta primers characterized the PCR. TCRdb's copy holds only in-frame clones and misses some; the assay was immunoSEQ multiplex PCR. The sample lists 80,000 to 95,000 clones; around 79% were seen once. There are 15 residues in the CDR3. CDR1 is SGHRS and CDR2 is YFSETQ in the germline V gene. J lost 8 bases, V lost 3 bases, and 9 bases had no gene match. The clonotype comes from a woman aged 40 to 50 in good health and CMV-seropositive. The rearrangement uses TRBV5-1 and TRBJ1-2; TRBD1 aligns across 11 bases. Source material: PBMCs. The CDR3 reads CASSSRTGGAEGYTF. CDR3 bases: TGCGCCAGCAGCTCGCGGACAGGGGGCGCGGAGGGCTACACCTTC. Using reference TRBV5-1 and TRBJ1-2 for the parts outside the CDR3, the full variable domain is KAGVTQTPRYLIKTRGQQVTLSCSPISGHRSVSWYQQTPGQGLQFLFEYFSETQRNKGNFPGRFSGRQFSNSRSEMNVSTLELGDSALYLCASSSRTGGAEGYTFGSGTRLTVV.